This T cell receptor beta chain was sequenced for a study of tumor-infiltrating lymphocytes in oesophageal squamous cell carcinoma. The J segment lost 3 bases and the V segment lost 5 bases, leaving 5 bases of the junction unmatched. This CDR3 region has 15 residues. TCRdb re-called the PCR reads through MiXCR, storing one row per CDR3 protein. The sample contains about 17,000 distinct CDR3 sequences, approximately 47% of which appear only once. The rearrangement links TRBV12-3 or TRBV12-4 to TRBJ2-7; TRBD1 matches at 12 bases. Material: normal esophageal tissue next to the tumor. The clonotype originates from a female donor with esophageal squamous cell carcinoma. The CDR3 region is CASSRGQGAVYEQYF. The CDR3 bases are TGTGCCAGCAGTAGGGGACAGGGGGCGGTCTACGAGCAGTACTTC.